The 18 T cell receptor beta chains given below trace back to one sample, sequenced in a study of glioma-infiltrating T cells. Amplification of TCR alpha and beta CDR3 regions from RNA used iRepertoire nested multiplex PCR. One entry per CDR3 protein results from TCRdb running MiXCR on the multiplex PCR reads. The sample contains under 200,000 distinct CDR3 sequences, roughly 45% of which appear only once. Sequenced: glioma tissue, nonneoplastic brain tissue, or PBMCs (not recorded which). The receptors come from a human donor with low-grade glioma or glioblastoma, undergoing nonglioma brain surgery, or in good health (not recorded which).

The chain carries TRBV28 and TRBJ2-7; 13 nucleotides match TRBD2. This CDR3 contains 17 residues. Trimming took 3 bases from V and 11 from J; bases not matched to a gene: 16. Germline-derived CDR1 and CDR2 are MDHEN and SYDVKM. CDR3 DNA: TGTGCCAGCAGTTTTTCCAGACTAGCGGGAGGCACAGATACGAAGTACTTC. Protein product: CASSFSRLAGGTDTKYF.

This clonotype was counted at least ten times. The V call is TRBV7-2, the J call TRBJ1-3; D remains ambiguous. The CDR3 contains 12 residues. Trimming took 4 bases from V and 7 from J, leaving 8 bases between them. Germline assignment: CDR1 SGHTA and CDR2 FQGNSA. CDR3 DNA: TGTGCCAGCAGCTCCGAGAGGAACACCATATATTTT. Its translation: CASSSERNTIYF.

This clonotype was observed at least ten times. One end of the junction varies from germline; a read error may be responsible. Here the CDR3 reads CAAHTDTRYF. The CDR3 DNA is TGTGCCGCCCACACAGATACGCGGTATTTT. The V gene is TRBV28, the J gene TRBJ2-3; D uncertain. CDR1 is MDHEN, CDR2 SYDVKM, per germline. CDR3 length: 10 residues.

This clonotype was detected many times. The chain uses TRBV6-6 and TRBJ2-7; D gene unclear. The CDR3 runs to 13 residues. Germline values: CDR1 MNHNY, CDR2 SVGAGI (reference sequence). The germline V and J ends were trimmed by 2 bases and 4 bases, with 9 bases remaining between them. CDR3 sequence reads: CASSYLQSYEQYF. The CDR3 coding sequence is TGTGCCAGCAGTTACCTGCAGTCGTACGAGCAGTACTTC.

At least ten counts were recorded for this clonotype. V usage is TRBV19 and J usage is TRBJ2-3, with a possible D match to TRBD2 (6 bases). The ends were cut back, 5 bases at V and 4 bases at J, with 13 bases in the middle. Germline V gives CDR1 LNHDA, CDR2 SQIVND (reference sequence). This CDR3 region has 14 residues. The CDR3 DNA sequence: TGTGCCAGTAGTGTCGGGGGTGAGGCAGATACGCAGTATTTT. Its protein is CASSVGGEADTQYF.

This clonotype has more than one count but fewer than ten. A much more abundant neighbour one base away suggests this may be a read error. The CDR3: CASRADNPGLQETKYF. The CDR3 region has the DNA TGTGCCAGCCGGGCAGATAACCCGGGACTACAAGAGACCAAGTACTTC. The V gene is TRBV6-1, the J gene TRBJ2-5, with TRBD2 matching 7 bases. This CDR3 is built from 16 residues. Germline V lookup: CDR1 MNHNS, CDR2 SASEGT.

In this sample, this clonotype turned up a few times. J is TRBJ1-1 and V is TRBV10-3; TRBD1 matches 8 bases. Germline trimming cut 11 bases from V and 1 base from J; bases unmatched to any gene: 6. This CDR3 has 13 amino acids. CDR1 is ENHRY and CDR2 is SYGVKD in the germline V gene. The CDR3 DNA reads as TGTGCCGCGCAGACAGGGGCGAACACTGAAGCTTTCTTT. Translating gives CAAQTGANTEAFF.

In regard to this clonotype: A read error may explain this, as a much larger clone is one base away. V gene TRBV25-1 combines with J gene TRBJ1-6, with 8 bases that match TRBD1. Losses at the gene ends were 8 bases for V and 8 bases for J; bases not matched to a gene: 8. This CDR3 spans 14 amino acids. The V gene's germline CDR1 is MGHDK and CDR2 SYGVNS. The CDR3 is CASLGVTGDSPLHF. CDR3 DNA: TGTGCCAGCCTGGGGGTGACAGGGGATTCACCCCTCCACTTT.

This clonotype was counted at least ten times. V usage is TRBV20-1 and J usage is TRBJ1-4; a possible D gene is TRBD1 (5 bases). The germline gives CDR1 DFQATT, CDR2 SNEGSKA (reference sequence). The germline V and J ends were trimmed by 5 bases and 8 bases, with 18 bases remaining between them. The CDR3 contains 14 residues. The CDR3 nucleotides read TGCAGTGCTGACCCCGGAACAGGCAAAGAAAAACTGTTTTTT. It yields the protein CSADPGTGKEKLFF.

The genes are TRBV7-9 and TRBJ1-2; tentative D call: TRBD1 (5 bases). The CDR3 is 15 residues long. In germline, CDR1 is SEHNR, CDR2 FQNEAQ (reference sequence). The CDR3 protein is CDRSSGTDFNYGYTF. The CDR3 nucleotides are TGTGACAGAAGCTCCGGGACGGATTTTAACTATGGCTACACCTTC.

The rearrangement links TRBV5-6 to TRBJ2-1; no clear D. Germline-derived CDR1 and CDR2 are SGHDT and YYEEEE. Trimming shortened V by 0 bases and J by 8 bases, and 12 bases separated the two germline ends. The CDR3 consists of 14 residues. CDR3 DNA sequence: TGTGCCAGCAGCTTGGGGGTGGGAAGCGATGAGCAGTTCTTC. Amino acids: CASSLGVGSDEQFF.

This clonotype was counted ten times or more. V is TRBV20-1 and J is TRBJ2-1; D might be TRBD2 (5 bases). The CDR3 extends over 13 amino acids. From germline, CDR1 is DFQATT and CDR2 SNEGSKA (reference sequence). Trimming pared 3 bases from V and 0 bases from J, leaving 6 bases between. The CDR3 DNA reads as TGCAGTGCTAGCGGGGACTCCTACAATGAGCAGTTCTTC. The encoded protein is CSASGDSYNEQFF.

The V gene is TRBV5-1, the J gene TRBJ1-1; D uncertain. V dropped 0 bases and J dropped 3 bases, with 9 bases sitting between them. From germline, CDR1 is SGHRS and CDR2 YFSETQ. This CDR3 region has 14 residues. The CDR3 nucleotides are TGCGCCAGCAGCTTGGAGGGTTCCGACACTGAAGCTTTCTTT. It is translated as CASSLEGSDTEAFF.

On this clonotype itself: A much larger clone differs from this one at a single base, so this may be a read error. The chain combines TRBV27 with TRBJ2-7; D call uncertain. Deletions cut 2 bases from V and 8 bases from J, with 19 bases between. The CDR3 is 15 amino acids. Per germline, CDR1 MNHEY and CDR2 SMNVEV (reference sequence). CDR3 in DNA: TGTGCCAGCAGTTTAAAACCCGGGTCCTTTTTCAAGCAGTACTTC. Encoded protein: CASSLKPGSFFKQYF.

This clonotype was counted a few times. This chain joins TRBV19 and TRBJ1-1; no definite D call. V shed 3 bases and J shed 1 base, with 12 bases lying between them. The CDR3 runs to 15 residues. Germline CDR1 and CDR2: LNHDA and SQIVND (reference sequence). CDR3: CASSMGAGSNTEAFF. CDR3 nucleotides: TGTGCCAGTAGTATGGGCGCAGGATCGAACACTGAAGCTTTCTTT.

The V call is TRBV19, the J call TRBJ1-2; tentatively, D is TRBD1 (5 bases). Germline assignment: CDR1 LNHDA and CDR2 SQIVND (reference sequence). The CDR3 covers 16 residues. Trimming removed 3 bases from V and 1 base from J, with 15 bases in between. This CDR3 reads CASSIRTPQSNYGYTF. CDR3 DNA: TGTGCCAGTAGTATCCGGACACCCCAGAGTAACTATGGCTACACCTTC.

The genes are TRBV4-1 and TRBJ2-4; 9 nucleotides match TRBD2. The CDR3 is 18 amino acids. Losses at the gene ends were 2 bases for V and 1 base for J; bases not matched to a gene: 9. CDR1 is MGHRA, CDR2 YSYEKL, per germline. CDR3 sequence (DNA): TGCGCCAGCAGCCAACCAGCGGGAGGCCCTCGCGCCAAAAACATTCAGTACTTC. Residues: CASSQPAGGPRAKNIQYF.

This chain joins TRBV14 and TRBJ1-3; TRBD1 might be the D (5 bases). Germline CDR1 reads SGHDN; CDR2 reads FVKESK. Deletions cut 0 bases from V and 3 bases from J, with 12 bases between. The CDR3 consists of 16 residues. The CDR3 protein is CASSQDLGELGNTIYF. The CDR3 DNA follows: TGTGCCAGCAGCCAAGATCTGGGGGAGCTTGGAAACACCATATATTTT.